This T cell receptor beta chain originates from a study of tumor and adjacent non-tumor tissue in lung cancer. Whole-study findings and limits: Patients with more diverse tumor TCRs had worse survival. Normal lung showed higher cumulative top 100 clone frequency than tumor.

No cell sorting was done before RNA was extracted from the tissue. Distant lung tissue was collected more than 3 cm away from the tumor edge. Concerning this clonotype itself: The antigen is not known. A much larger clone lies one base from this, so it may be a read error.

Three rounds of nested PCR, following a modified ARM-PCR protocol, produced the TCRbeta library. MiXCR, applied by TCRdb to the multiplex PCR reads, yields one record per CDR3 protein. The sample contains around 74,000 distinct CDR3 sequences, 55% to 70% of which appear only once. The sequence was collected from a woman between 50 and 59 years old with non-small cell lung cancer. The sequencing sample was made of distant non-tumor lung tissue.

CDR3 protein: CASRFSVDNEPFF. The DNA of the CDR3 is TGTGCCAGCAGGTTCTCGGTGGACAATGAGCCGTTCTTC. The chain is built from TRBV12-3 or TRBV12-4 and TRBJ2-1, with a weak D call TRBD1 (5 bases). The CDR3 is 13 residues long.